A single sample is the source of the 6 T cell receptor beta chains below, sequenced in a study of breast tumors, draining lymph nodes, adjacent tissues (dated by TCRdb to between 2015 and 2016). Libraries were built with multiplex PCR. For sequencing, an Illumina HiSeq 2000 was employed. TCRdb itself trimmed the public reads at Q25 with fastp, ran MiXCR and retained productive beta chains. CDR3 protein sequences are deduplicated, and each keeps its most common genes and DNA. The sample contains about 230,000 distinct CDR3 sequences, roughly 32% of them found a single time. The ten largest clonotypes hold roughly 1.3% of the sample. The lymph node samples were taken from the axillary draining lymph nodes of breast cancer patients. The sample consisted of axillary lymph node tissue. The receptors were gathered from a female donor with breast cancer. Some clones in this sample may be carry-over from other donors' samples.

With respect to this clonotype: One end of the junction is discordant with germline, which a read error may explain. The rearrangement uses TRBV2 and TRBJ1-5; no clear D gene. This CDR3 has 18 amino acids. CDR1 and CDR2 (germline): SNHLY, FYNNEI. CDR3 DNA: TGTGCCAGCAGTCCGACATCGAACCCTTCTTATAGCAATCGGCCCCAGCATTTT. Amino acid sequence: CASSPTSNPSYSNRPQHF.

With regard to this clonotype: This likely comes from a read error, as the CDR3 has no conserved phenylalanine or tryptophan at its end. V is TRBV5-1 and J is TRBJ2-1; D is perhaps TRBD2 (6 bases). The germline gives CDR1 SGHRS, CDR2 YFSETQ. The CDR3 spans 17 residues. The V end was cut by 0 bases, the J end by 4 bases, with 17 bases between. This chain's CDR3 is CASSLDFGGPSYNEQFL. The CDR3 nucleotides are TGCGCCAGCAGCTTGGATTTTGGAGGGCCGTCATACAATGAGCAGTTCCTC.

This clonotype occurred a few times. This chain links TRBV27 with TRBJ1-3; D is unclear. CDR1 and CDR2 from the germline V gene are MNHEY and SMNVEV (reference sequence). CDR3 length equals 14 residues. The V and J ends lost 0 bases and 3 bases respectively, with 6 bases between them. The CDR3 nucleotides read TGTGCCAGCAGTTTATCAGGGCATGGAAACACCATATATTTT. Encoded protein: CASSLSGHGNTIYF.

The chain uses TRBV6-4 and TRBJ1-4, with no clear D. V was clipped by 3 bases and J by 4 bases, with 15 bases between them. CDR1 and CDR2 (germline): MRHNA, SNTAGT. The CDR3 contains 16 residues. CDR3 residues: CASSEFGGGFNEKLFF. CDR3 coding DNA: TGTGCCAGCAGTGAATTTGGAGGTGGATTTAATGAAAAACTGTTTTTT.

The chain links TRBV6-1 to TRBJ1-5; D remains unclear. The CDR3 consists of 12 residues. V lost 1 base, J lost 14 bases, and 12 bases lay in between. Germline V gene sequence: CDR1 MNHNS, CDR2 SASEGT. CDR3 bases: TGTGCCAGCAGTGAAGGTGAAGGCTACGAGCATTTT. It codes for CASSEGEGYEHF.

The V call is TRBV7-2, the J call TRBJ2-7; 13 bases agree with TRBD2. There are 16 residues in the CDR3. Germline lookup yields CDR1 SGHTA and CDR2 FQGNSA. The trim removed 6 bases at V and 4 bases at J, leaving 9 bases unmatched. CDR3 region: CASSPTGTSGTYEQYF. The CDR3 DNA reads TGTGCCAGCAGTCCAACCGGGACTAGCGGGACTTACGAGCAGTACTTC. Full variable domain (rest looked up from reference TRBV7-2 and TRBJ2-7): GAGVSQSPSNKVTEKGKDVELRCDPISGHTALYWYRQSLGQGLEFLIYFQGNSAPDKSGLPSDRFSAERTGGSVSTLTIQRTQQEDSAVYLCASSPTGTSGTYEQYFGPGTRLTVT.